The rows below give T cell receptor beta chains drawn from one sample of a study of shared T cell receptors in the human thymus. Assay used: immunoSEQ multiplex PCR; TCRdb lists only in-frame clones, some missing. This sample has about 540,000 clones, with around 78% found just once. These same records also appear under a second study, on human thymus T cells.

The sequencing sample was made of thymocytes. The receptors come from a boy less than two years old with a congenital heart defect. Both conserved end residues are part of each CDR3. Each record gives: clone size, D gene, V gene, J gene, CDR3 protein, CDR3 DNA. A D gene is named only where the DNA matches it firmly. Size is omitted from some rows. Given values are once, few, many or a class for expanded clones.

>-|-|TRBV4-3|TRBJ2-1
CASSPVYSYNEQFF
TGCGCCAGCAGCCCAGTATACTCCTACAATGAGCAGTTCTTC
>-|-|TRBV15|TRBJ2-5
CATSVRNQETQYF
TGTGCCACCAGCGTCAGAAATCAAGAGACCCAGTACTTC
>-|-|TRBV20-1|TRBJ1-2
CSATAGYTF
TGCAGTGCTACCGCGGGCTACACCTTC
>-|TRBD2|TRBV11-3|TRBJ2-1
CASSPGLAPNEQFF
TGTGCCAGCAGCCCGGGACTAGCGCCCAATGAGCAGTTCTTC
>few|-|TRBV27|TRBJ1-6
CASSLRGGNGSPLHF
TGTGCCAGCAGCCTTCGAGGAGGGAACGGTTCACCCCTCCACTTT
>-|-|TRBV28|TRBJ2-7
CASSFRYEQYF
TGTGCCAGCAGTTTTCGCTACGAGCAGTACTTC
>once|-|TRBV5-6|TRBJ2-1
CASSPDRGGYNEQFF
TGTGCCAGCAGCCCCGACAGGGGAGGGTACAATGAGCAGTTCTTC
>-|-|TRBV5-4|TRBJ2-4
CASARDLAKNIQYF
TGTGCCAGCGCCCGGGACTTAGCCAAAAACATTCAGTACTTC
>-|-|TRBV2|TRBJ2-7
CASSGRTVMGEQYF
TGTGCCAGCAGTGGACGGACAGTTATGGGAGAGCAGTACTTC
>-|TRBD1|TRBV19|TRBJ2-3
CASSIVTGADTQYF
TGTGCCAGTAGTATAGTAACAGGGGCGGATACGCAGTATTTT
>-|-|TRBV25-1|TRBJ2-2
CASSESSPKQYTGELFF
TGTGCCAGCAGTGAATCGAGCCCAAAACAGTACACCGGGGAGCTGTTTTTT
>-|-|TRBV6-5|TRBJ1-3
CASSWGTAGNTIYF
TGTGCCAGCAGTTGGGGGACTGCTGGAAACACCATATATTTT
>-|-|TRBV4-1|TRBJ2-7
CASSQGQRTTYEQYF
TGCGCCAGCAGCCAAGGTCAGCGGACCACCTACGAGCAGTACTTC
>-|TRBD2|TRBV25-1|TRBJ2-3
CASSPREGRADTQYF
TGTGCCAGCAGTCCGCGGGAGGGCCGGGCAGATACGCAGTATTTT
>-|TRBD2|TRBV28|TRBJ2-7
CASSPPPSGGTRDQVSYEQYF
TGTGCCAGCAGTCCACCCCCTAGCGGGGGAACACGCGATCAAGTCTCCTACGAGCAGTACTTC
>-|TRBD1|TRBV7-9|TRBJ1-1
CASSLQQGAGGRFFF
TGTGCCAGCAGCTTGCAACAGGGGGCTGGGGGTAGGTTTTTCTTT
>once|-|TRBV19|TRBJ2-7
CASSIGSGRYEQYF
TGTGCCAGTAGTATCGGCTCAGGGCGCTACGAGCAGTACTTC
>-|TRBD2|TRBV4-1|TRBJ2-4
CASSPDTGGWRAKNIQYF
TGCGCCAGCAGCCCCGACACGGGAGGGTGGAGAGCCAAAAACATTCAGTACTTC
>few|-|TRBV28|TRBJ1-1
CASSLGDTEAFF
TGTGCCAGCAGTTTAGGAGACACTGAAGCTTTCTTT
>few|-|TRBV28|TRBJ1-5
CASSLFPPEEPLSNQPQHF
TGTGCCAGCAGTTTATTCCCCCCGGAGGAGCCCCTCAGCAATCAGCCCCAGCATTTT
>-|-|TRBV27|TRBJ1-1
CASSAAGTGRTEAFF
TGTGCCAGCAGTGCAGCCGGGACCGGGAGGACTGAAGCTTTCTTT
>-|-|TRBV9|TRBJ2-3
CASSERPDSDTQYF
TGTGCCAGCAGCGAGAGGCCGGATTCAGATACGCAGTATTTT
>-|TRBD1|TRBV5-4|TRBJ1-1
CASSLFRDREGANTEAFF
TGTGCCAGCAGCTTGTTCCGGGACAGGGAGGGGGCGAACACTGAAGCTTTCTTT
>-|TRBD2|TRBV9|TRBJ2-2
CASSKSSGRAGELFF
TGTGCCAGCAGCAAATCTAGCGGGAGGGCCGGGGAGCTGTTTTTT
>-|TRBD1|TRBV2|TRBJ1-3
CASICRGEGNTIYF
TGTGCCAGCATATGCAGGGGGGAGGGAAACACCATATATTTT
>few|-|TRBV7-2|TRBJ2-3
CASSLAVGAESADTQYF
TGTGCCAGCAGCTTAGCGGTGGGGGCGGAGAGCGCAGATACGCAGTATTTT
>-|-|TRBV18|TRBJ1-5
CASSRGGNQPQHF
TGTGCCAGCTCACGAGGGGGAAATCAGCCCCAGCATTTT
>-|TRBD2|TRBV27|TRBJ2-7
CASRGGLEQYF
TGTGCCAGCCGCGGGGGGCTTGAGCAGTACTTC
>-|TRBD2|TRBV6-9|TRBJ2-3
CASSPSGLAGPDTQYF
TGTGCCAGCAGCCCTTCGGGACTAGCGGGCCCAGATACGCAGTATTTT
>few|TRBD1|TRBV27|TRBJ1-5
CASSFLGQGNQPQHF
TGTGCCAGCAGTTTCTTAGGACAGGGGAATCAGCCCCAGCATTTT
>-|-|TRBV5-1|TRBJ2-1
CASSLEQPGNEQFF
TGCGCCAGCAGCTTGGAGCAGCCGGGGAATGAGCAGTTCTTC
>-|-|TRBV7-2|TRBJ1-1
CASSFRGNTEAFF
TGTGCCAGCAGCTTCAGGGGGAACACTGAAGCTTTCTTT
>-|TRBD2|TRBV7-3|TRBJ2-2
CASSASGLAANTGELFF
TGTGCCAGCAGCGCGTCGGGACTAGCGGCGAACACCGGGGAGCTGTTTTTT
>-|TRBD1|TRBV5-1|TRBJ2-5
CASRWTGETQYF
TGCGCCAGCAGGTGGACAGGGGAGACCCAGTACTTC
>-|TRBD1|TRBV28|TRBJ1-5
CASSPYWTGGVSNQPQHF
TGTGCCAGCAGTCCATATTGGACAGGGGGGGTGAGCAATCAGCCCCAGCATTTT
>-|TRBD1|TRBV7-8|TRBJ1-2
CASSLGQGDGYTF
TGTGCCAGCAGCTTAGGACAGGGGGATGGCTACACCTTC
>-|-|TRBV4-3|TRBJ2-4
CASSQDVADTAKNIQYF
TGCGCCAGCAGCCAAGATGTTGCGGATACAGCCAAAAACATTCAGTACTTC
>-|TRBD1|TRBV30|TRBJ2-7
CAWSVLATGGGHEQYF
TGTGCCTGGAGTGTACTAGCGACAGGGGGCGGCCACGAGCAGTACTTC
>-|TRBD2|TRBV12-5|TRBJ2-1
CASGPGLAGGLGNEQFF
TGTGCTAGTGGTCCCGGACTAGCGGGAGGGCTTGGCAATGAGCAGTTCTTC
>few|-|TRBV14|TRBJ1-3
CASSQDIRERSGNTIYF
TGTGCCAGCAGCCAAGATATCAGGGAAAGATCTGGAAACACCATATATTTT
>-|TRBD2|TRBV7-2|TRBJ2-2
CASSPVAGATGELFF
TGTGCCAGCAGTCCAGTAGCGGGGGCTACCGGGGAGCTGTTTTTT